These T cell receptor beta chains were read from a single sample in a study of blood T cells in healthy people across ages. TCRdb re-called the 5' RACE reads through MiXCR, storing one row per CDR3 protein. The table has some 710,000 distinct CDR3 sequences, about a fifth seen once. The sequenced sample was blood. The receptors originated from a man in his 70s in good health. Both conserved end residues are part of each CDR3. D genes are given only for firm matches. The listing skips clone size in some rows; elsewhere it reads once, few, many or a size class.

clone size: .
V gene: TRBV6-6
D gene: TRBD2
J gene: TRBJ2-1
CDR3 protein: CASSYGSGGAYNEQFF
CDR3 DNA: TGTGCCAGCAGTTACGGTTCGGGAGGGGCGTACAATGAGCAGTTCTTC

clone size: .
V gene: TRBV14
D gene: .
J gene: TRBJ2-4
CDR3 protein: CASSHSSGLGVKNIQYF
CDR3 DNA: TGTGCCAGCAGCCATTCCTCAGGGCTCGGCGTTAAAAACATTCAGTACTTC

clone size: few
V gene: TRBV5-1
D gene: .
J gene: TRBJ2-5
CDR3 protein: CASSLARSETQYF
CDR3 DNA: TGCGCCAGCAGCTTGGCCCGTTCAGAGACCCAGTACTTC

clone size: few
V gene: TRBV3-1
D gene: TRBD2
J gene: TRBJ2-3
CDR3 protein: CASSQKTSGSTDTQYF
CDR3 DNA: TGTGCCAGCAGCCAAAAGACTAGCGGGAGCACAGATACGCAGTATTTT

clone size: many
V gene: TRBV10-3
D gene: TRBD1
J gene: TRBJ2-7
CDR3 protein: CAIRDGTANYEQYF
CDR3 DNA: TGTGCCATCAGAGACGGGACAGCAAACTACGAGCAGTACTTC

clone size: few
V gene: TRBV10-3
D gene: TRBD1
J gene: TRBJ2-5
CDR3 protein: CASRDRAETQYF
CDR3 DNA: TGTGCCTCCAGAGACAGGGCTGAGACCCAGTACTTC

clone size: .
V gene: TRBV7-2
D gene: .
J gene: TRBJ2-1
CDR3 protein: CASSRIGSGSSYNEQFF
CDR3 DNA: TGTGCCAGCAGCCGTATTGGGTCCGGGAGCTCCTACAATGAGCAGTTCTTC

clone size: .
V gene: TRBV12-3/TRBV12-4
D gene: .
J gene: TRBJ2-1
CDR3 protein: CASSLRANEQFF
CDR3 DNA: TGTGCCAGCAGTTTAAGAGCCAATGAGCAGTTCTTC

clone size: .
V gene: TRBV10-2
D gene: .
J gene: TRBJ1-2
CDR3 protein: CASSLELANYGYTF
CDR3 DNA: TGCGCCAGCAGTCTTGAGCTAGCTAACTATGGCTACACCTTC

clone size: few
V gene: TRBV4-3
D gene: .
J gene: TRBJ1-5
CDR3 protein: CASSQDKGQPQHF
CDR3 DNA: TGCGCCAGCAGCCAAGATAAGGGTCAGCCCCAGCATTTT

clone size: .
V gene: TRBV15
D gene: .
J gene: TRBJ1-1
CDR3 protein: CATRELNTEAFF
CDR3 DNA: TGTGCCACCAGAGAACTGAACACTGAAGCTTTCTTT

clone size: few
V gene: TRBV29-1
D gene: TRBD2
J gene: TRBJ2-3
CDR3 protein: CSVNLAGAYTDTQYF
CDR3 DNA: TGCAGCGTAAACCTAGCGGGAGCCTACACAGATACGCAGTATTTT

clone size: .
V gene: TRBV5-1
D gene: .
J gene: TRBJ1-2
CDR3 protein: CASSLAAGNDYGYTF
CDR3 DNA: TGCGCCAGCAGCTTGGCTGCGGGAAACGACTATGGCTACACCTTC

clone size: few
V gene: TRBV6-6
D gene: .
J gene: TRBJ1-1
CDR3 protein: CASSGSDTEAFF
CDR3 DNA: TGTGCCAGCAGTGGCTCGGACACTGAAGCTTTCTTT

clone size: .
V gene: TRBV19
D gene: .
J gene: TRBJ1-1
CDR3 protein: CASSISGVNTEAFF
CDR3 DNA: TGTGCCAGTAGTATTTCCGGGGTGAACACTGAAGCTTTCTTT

clone size: few
V gene: TRBV20-1
D gene: .
J gene: TRBJ2-3
CDR3 protein: CSAATDTQYF
CDR3 DNA: TGCAGTGCTGCAACTGATACGCAGTATTTT

clone size: .
V gene: TRBV29-1
D gene: .
J gene: TRBJ2-1
CDR3 protein: CSVEGQGTSYNEQFF
CDR3 DNA: TGCAGCGTAGAGGGTCAGGGGACGTCCTACAATGAGCAGTTCTTC

clone size: few
V gene: TRBV14
D gene: .
J gene: TRBJ2-7
CDR3 protein: CASSQAGWEQYF
CDR3 DNA: TGTGCCAGCAGCCAAGCAGGGTGGGAGCAGTACTTC

clone size: .
V gene: TRBV7-9
D gene: .
J gene: TRBJ1-3
CDR3 protein: CASSSGVAGNTIYF
CDR3 DNA: TGTGCCAGCAGCTCAGGGGTAGCCGGAAACACCATATATTTT

clone size: .
V gene: TRBV6-1
D gene: TRBD2
J gene: TRBJ2-2
CDR3 protein: CASSRTGTSDPNTGELFF
CDR3 DNA: TGTGCCAGCAGCCGAACCGGGACTAGCGACCCGAACACCGGGGAGCTGTTTTTT

clone size: .
V gene: TRBV7-9
D gene: .
J gene: TRBJ1-4
CDR3 protein: CASSSTGTTTNETLFF
CDR3 DNA: TGTGCCAGCAGCAGTACAGGGACCACAACTAATGAAACACTGTTTTTT

clone size: few
V gene: TRBV24-1
D gene: .
J gene: TRBJ2-3
CDR3 protein: CATSDPGRTDTQYF
CDR3 DNA: TGTGCCACCAGTGACCCCGGACGCACAGATACGCAGTATTTT

clone size: .
V gene: TRBV18
D gene: .
J gene: TRBJ2-2
CDR3 protein: CASSRGRSNTGELFF
CDR3 DNA: TGTGCCAGCTCTCGTGGCCGAAGCAACACCGGGGAGCTGTTTTTT

clone size: .
V gene: TRBV6-6
D gene: TRBD1
J gene: TRBJ2-7
CDR3 protein: CASTDRGRSYEQYF
CDR3 DNA: TGTGCCAGCACCGACAGGGGAAGATCCTACGAGCAGTACTTC

clone size: few
V gene: TRBV30
D gene: .
J gene: TRBJ2-4
CDR3 protein: CAWNSGGGNIQYF
CDR3 DNA: TGTGCCTGGAATAGCGGAGGGGGAAACATTCAGTACTTC

clone size: .
V gene: TRBV7-9
D gene: .
J gene: TRBJ1-1
CDR3 protein: CASSSAPTFGAFF
CDR3 DNA: TGTGCCAGCAGCTCCGCCCCAACCTTTGGGGCTTTCTTT

clone size: .
V gene: TRBV20-1
D gene: TRBD1
J gene: TRBJ2-1
CDR3 protein: CSARRPGQVSSEQFF
CDR3 DNA: TGCAGTGCTAGACGGCCGGGACAGGTATCTTCCGAGCAGTTCTTC

clone size: .
V gene: TRBV3-1
D gene: .
J gene: TRBJ2-3
CDR3 protein: CASSLLSSADTQYF
CDR3 DNA: TGTGCCAGCAGCCTATTATCCAGCGCAGATACGCAGTATTTT

clone size: few
V gene: TRBV18
D gene: .
J gene: TRBJ2-1
CDR3 protein: CASSFSPPPGNEQFF
CDR3 DNA: TGTGCCAGCTCATTTAGTCCCCCCCCAGGCAATGAGCAGTTCTTC

clone size: .
V gene: TRBV29-1
D gene: .
J gene: TRBJ2-3
CDR3 protein: CSVRLEGGDTQYF
CDR3 DNA: TGCAGCGTAAGACTAGAGGGGGGGGATACGCAGTATTTT

clone size: .
V gene: TRBV29-1
D gene: TRBD1
J gene: TRBJ1-4
CDR3 protein: CSVSDRAANEKLFF
CDR3 DNA: TGCAGCGTGTCGGACAGGGCGGCTAATGAAAAACTGTTTTTT

clone size: .
V gene: TRBV2
D gene: .
J gene: TRBJ1-1
CDR3 protein: CASSGSEAFF
CDR3 DNA: TGTGCCAGCAGCGGGAGTGAAGCTTTCTTT

clone size: few
V gene: TRBV5-1
D gene: TRBD1
J gene: TRBJ1-1
CDR3 protein: CASSLFPGQGSGTEAFF
CDR3 DNA: TGCGCCAGCAGCCTTTTTCCGGGACAGGGATCGGGCACTGAAGCTTTCTTT

clone size: .
V gene: TRBV10-2
D gene: .
J gene: TRBJ2-3
CDR3 protein: CASKGASTDTQYF
CDR3 DNA: TGCGCCAGCAAGGGCGCCAGCACAGATACGCAGTATTTT

clone size: .
V gene: TRBV2
D gene: .
J gene: TRBJ2-6
CDR3 protein: CASSQEDGANVPTF
CDR3 DNA: TGTGCCAGCAGCCAAGAGGATGGGGCCAACGTCCCGACTTTC

clone size: few
V gene: TRBV28
D gene: TRBD2
J gene: TRBJ2-7
CDR3 protein: CASRATSDEQYF
CDR3 DNA: TGTGCCAGCAGGGCCACTAGCGACGAGCAGTACTTC

clone size: .
V gene: TRBV6-1
D gene: TRBD2
J gene: TRBJ2-2
CDR3 protein: CASCRLANTGELFF
CDR3 DNA: TGTGCCAGCTGTAGACTAGCAAATACCGGGGAGCTGTTTTTT

clone size: .
V gene: TRBV7-9
D gene: TRBD1
J gene: TRBJ2-4
CDR3 protein: CASSTGTGGPNIQYF
CDR3 DNA: TGTGCCAGCAGCACCGGGACAGGGGGGCCAAACATTCAGTACTTC

clone size: .
V gene: TRBV7-2
D gene: .
J gene: TRBJ2-2
CDR3 protein: CASSYLVGVGTGELFF
CDR3 DNA: TGTGCCAGCAGCTACTTAGTGGGAGTAGGGACCGGGGAGCTGTTTTTT

clone size: .
V gene: TRBV7-9
D gene: TRBD1
J gene: TRBJ1-4
CDR3 protein: CAGSSPGGREKLFF
CDR3 DNA: TGTGCCGGCAGCTCGCCAGGGGGCCGTGAAAAACTGTTTTTT

clone size: few
V gene: TRBV12-3/TRBV12-4
D gene: .
J gene: TRBJ2-5
CDR3 protein: CASSPLALQETQYF
CDR3 DNA: TGTGCCAGCAGCCCACTAGCTCTCCAAGAGACCCAGTACTTC

clone size: .
V gene: TRBV5-1
D gene: .
J gene: TRBJ2-7
CDR3 protein: CASSWEQGYEQYF
CDR3 DNA: TGCGCCAGCAGCTGGGAACAGGGATACGAGCAGTACTTC

clone size: .
V gene: TRBV7-2
D gene: .
J gene: TRBJ2-2
CDR3 protein: CASSLSWSNTGELFF
CDR3 DNA: TGTGCCAGCAGCTTATCGTGGTCGAACACCGGGGAGCTGTTTTTT

clone size: .
V gene: TRBV20-1
D gene: .
J gene: TRBJ2-3
CDR3 protein: CSAERGGRIGTDTQYF
CDR3 DNA: TGCAGTGCCGAGAGGGGGGGGCGAATCGGAACAGATACGCAGTATTTT

clone size: .
V gene: TRBV10-3
D gene: .
J gene: TRBJ1-4
CDR3 protein: CAISESGEKLFF
CDR3 DNA: TGTGCCATCAGTGAGTCGGGGGAAAAACTGTTTTTT

clone size: .
V gene: TRBV28
D gene: .
J gene: TRBJ2-6
CDR3 protein: CASRTHGSSGANVLTF
CDR3 DNA: TGTGCCAGCAGAACCCACGGGAGCTCTGGGGCCAACGTCCTGACTTTC

clone size: .
V gene: TRBV27
D gene: .
J gene: TRBJ1-2
CDR3 protein: CASAGAGSYGYTF
CDR3 DNA: TGTGCCAGCGCGGGGGCGGGCAGCTATGGCTACACCTTC

clone size: .
V gene: TRBV30
D gene: TRBD1
J gene: TRBJ1-2
CDR3 protein: CAWKKGGESGYTF
CDR3 DNA: TGTGCCTGGAAAAAAGGGGGCGAGAGTGGCTACACCTTC

clone size: .
V gene: TRBV7-9
D gene: .
J gene: TRBJ2-4
CDR3 protein: CASSSLQGPQYF
CDR3 DNA: TGTGCCAGCAGCTCTCTCCAGGGCCCACAGTACTTC

clone size: .
V gene: TRBV5-1
D gene: .
J gene: TRBJ2-3
CDR3 protein: CASSLGRGGGDTQYF
CDR3 DNA: TGCGCCAGCAGCTTGGGAAGAGGGGGAGGAGATACGCAGTATTTT

clone size: few
V gene: TRBV12-3/TRBV12-4
D gene: .
J gene: TRBJ1-2
CDR3 protein: CASSPRQFYTF
CDR3 DNA: TGTGCCAGCAGTCCCCGACAGTTCTACACCTTC

clone size: .
V gene: TRBV11-3
D gene: .
J gene: TRBJ2-1
CDR3 protein: CASSSDTRSYNEQFF
CDR3 DNA: TGTGCCAGCAGCTCGGACACTCGCTCCTACAATGAGCAGTTCTTC